Listed here are 5 T cell receptor beta chains from one sample, sequenced in a study of blood T cell repertoires in COVID-19. Data came from immunoSEQ multiplex PCR; TCRdb stores just in-frame clones and leaves some out. The sample records about 170,000 clones, around 88% being singletons. Specimen: peripheral blood. The receptors were gathered from a woman in her 70s who had recovered from COVID-19.

In DNA form, the CDR3 reads TGTGCCAGCAGCTCCGCGACTAGGGTTTATCTGTATTTT. This sequence encodes CASSSATRVYLYF. V is TRBV7-2 and J is TRBJ2-3; possible D gene TRBD2, 6 bases. Germline CDR1 reads SGHTA; CDR2 reads FQGNSA. Trimming cost V 4 bases and J 14 bases, with 19 bases left between them. There are 13 residues in the CDR3.

The chain combines TRBV5-1 with TRBJ1-1; a weak D match, TRBD1 (6 bases). The CDR3 spans 15 residues. Trimming cost V 2 bases and J 4 bases, with 15 bases left between them. Germline CDR1 is SGHRS and CDR2 is YFSETQ. The CDR3 loop reads CASSLLQGTVTEAFF. The CDR3 nucleotides are TGCGCCAGCAGCTTACTACAGGGAACGGTCACTGAAGCTTTCTTT.

The chain is built from TRBV18 and TRBJ2-2; D perhaps matches TRBD2 (7 bases). CDR1 and CDR2 from the germline V gene are KGHSH and LQKENI. Trimming cost V 6 bases and J 7 bases, with 15 bases left between them. This CDR3 is built from 14 residues. The CDR3 DNA reads as TGTGCCAGCTCCCCGGGGGGCGTCGACGGGGAGCTGTTTTTT. It specifies CASSPGGVDGELFF.

The CDR3 sequence is CASTSGPSTDTQYF. DNA for the CDR3: TGTGCCAGCACGAGCGGACCTAGCACAGATACGCAGTATTTT. V and J are TRBV5-4 and TRBJ2-3, with a weak D call TRBD2 (5 bases). Germline V gene sequence: CDR1 SGHNT, CDR2 YYREEE (reference sequence). Trimming left V 6 bases short and J 0 bases short, with 11 bases between. This CDR3 comprises 14 residues. Together with reference TRBV5-4 and TRBJ2-3, the CDR3 gives the full variable domain: ETGVTQSPTHLIKTRGQQVTLRCSSQSGHNTVSWYQQALGQGPQFIFQYYREEENGRGNFPPRFSGLQFPNYSSELNVNALELDDSALYLCASTSGPSTDTQYFGPGTRLTVL.

The table lists this clone with a few counts. The rearrangement joins TRBV7-8 to TRBJ2-2; D perhaps matches TRBD2 (5 bases). Per the germline V gene, CDR1 is SGHVS and CDR2 is FQNEAQ. The CDR3 runs to 15 residues. V was pared by 4 bases and J by 2 bases, with 11 bases between. CDR3 protein: CASSYLAGNTGELFF. CDR3 nucleotides: TGTGCCAGCAGCTACCTGGCGGGTAACACCGGGGAGCTGTTTTTT. Filled out from reference TRBV7-8 and TRBJ2-2, the complete variable domain reads GAGVSQSPRYKVAKRGQDVALRCDPISGHVSLFWYQQALGQGPEFLTYFQNEAQLDKSGLPSDRFFAERPEGSVSTLKIQRTQQEDSAVYLCASSYLAGNTGELFFGEGSRLTVL.